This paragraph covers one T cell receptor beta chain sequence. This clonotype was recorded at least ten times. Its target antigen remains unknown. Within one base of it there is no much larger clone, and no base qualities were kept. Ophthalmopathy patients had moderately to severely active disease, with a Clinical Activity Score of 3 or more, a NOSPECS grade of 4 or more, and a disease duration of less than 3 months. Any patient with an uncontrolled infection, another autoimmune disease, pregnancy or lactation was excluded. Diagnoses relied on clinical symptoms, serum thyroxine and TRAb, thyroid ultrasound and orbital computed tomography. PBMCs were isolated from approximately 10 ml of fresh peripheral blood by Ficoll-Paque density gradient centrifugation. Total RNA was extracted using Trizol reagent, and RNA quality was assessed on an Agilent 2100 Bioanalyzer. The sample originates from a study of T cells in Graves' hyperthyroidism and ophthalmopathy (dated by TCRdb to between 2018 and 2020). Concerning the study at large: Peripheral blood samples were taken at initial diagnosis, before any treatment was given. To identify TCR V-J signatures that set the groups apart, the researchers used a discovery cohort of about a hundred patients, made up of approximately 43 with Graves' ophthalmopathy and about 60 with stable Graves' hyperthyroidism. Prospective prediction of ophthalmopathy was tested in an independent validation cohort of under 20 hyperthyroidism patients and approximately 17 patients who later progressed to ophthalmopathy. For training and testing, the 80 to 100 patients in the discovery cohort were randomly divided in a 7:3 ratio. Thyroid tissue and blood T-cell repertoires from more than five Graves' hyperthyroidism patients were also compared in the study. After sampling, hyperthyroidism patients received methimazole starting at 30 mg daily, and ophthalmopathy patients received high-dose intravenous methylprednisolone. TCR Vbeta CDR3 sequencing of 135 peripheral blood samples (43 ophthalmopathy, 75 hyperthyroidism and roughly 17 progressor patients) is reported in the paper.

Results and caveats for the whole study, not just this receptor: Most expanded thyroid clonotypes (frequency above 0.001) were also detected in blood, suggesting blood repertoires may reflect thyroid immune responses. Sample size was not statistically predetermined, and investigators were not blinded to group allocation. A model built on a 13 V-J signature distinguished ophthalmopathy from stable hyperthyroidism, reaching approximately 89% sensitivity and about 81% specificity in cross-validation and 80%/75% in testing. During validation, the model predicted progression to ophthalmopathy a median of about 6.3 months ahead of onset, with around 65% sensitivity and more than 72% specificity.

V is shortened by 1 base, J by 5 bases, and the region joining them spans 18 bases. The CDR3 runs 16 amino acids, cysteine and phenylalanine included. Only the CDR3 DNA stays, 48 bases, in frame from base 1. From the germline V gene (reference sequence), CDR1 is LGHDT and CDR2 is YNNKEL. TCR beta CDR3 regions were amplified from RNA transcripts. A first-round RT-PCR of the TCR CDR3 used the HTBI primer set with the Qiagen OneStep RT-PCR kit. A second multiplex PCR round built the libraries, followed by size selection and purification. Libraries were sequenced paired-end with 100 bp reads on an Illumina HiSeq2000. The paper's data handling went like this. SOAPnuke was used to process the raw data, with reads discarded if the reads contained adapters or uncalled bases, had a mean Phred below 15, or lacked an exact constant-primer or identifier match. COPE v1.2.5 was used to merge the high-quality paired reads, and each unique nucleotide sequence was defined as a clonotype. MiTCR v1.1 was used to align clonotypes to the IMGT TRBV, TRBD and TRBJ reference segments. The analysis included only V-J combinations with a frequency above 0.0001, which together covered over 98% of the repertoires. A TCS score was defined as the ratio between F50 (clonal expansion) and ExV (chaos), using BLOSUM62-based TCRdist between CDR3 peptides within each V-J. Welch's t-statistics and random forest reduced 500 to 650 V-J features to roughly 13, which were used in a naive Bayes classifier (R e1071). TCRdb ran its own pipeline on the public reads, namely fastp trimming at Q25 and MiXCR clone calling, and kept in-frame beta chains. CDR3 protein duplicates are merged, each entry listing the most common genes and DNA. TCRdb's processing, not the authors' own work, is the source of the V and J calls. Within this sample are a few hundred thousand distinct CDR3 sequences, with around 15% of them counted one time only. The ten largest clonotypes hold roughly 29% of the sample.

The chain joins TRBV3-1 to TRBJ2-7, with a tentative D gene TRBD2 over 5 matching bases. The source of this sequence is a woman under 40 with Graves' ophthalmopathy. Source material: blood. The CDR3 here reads CASSQGFGRVGDEQYF. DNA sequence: TGTGCCAGCAGCCAAGGTTTCGGGCGGGTTGGGGACGAGCAGTACTTC.